Each of the 20 T cell receptor beta chains below was sequenced from the same sample in a study of T cell responses to AZD1222 COVID-19 vaccine. Produced via immunoSEQ multiplex PCR; TCRdb's table is partial and in-frame only. This sample has 150,000 to 200,000 clones, with roughly 90% found just once. The source material was peripheral blood, sampled on day 0 of AZD1222 vaccination. All receptors derive from an adult in good health.

The chain has TRBV6-2 or TRBV6-3 and TRBJ2-2; D is undetermined. The CDR3 covers 14 residues. V was cut by 0 bases and J by 5 bases, with 7 bases left in between. Per germline, CDR1 MNHEY and CDR2 SVGEGT. The CDR3 nucleotides are TGTGCCAGCAGTTACTCGTTGGAGACCGGGGAGCTGTTTTTT. This translates into CASSYSLETGELFF.

The rearrangement links TRBV7-9 to TRBJ2-7; TRBD2 might be the D (6 bases). Trimming took 1 base from V and 0 from J, leaving 13 bases between them. CDR1 SEHNR and CDR2 FQNEAQ come from the germline V gene (reference sequence). This CDR3 comprises 16 residues. Written as DNA, the CDR3 is TGTGCCAGCAGCTTAGTGGAGGGACGGAGCTCCTACGAGCAGTACTTC. Its protein is CASSLVEGRSSYEQYF.

The J gene is TRBJ1-1, the V gene TRBV27; no definite D call. The CDR3 runs to 14 residues. CDR1 and CDR2 from the germline V gene are MNHEY and SMNVEV (reference sequence). V was cut by 5 bases and J by 8 bases, with 18 bases left in between. The CDR3 nucleotides read TGTGCCAGCAGTCCCCCGCGATTCACGGGGGAAGCTTTCTTT. It codes for CASSPPRFTGEAFF.

The genes are TRBV6-2 or TRBV6-3 and TRBJ1-5; the D is unclear. Germline V lookup: CDR1 MNHEY, CDR2 SVGEGT. The ends were cut back, 5 bases at V and 4 bases at J, with 12 bases in the middle. The CDR3 consists of 14 residues. In nucleotides, the CDR3 is TGTGCCAGCAGTCCATGGACGGCAAATCAGCCCCAGCATTTT. It yields the protein CASSPWTANQPQHF.

V usage is TRBV13 and J usage is TRBJ1-2; D might be TRBD1 (5 bases). This CDR3 has 15 residues. V lost 6 bases and J lost 4, with 18 bases in between. Germline CDR1 PRHDT, CDR2 FYEKMQ (reference sequence). DNA of the CDR3: TGTGCCAGCAGTCGTTGGGGGGAGTCGGGCTATGGCTACACCTTC. Translating it yields CASSRWGESGYGYTF. The full variable domain, its missing parts supplied by reference TRBV13 and TRBJ1-2, is AAGVIQSPRHLIKEKRETATLKCYPIPRHDTVYWYQQGPGQDPQFLISFYEKMQSDKGSIPDRFSAQQFSDYHSELNMSSLELGDSALYFCASSRWGESGYGYTFGSGTRLTVV.

This chain uses TRBV5-4 with TRBJ1-3; no clear D gene. The germline V gene has CDR1 SGHNT and CDR2 YYREEE (reference sequence). Trimming took 1 base from V and 4 from J, leaving 6 bases between them. This CDR3 is 13 amino acids long. The CDR3 DNA follows: TGTGCCAGCAGCTTGTTCAAAGGAAACACCATATATTTT. As protein: CASSLFKGNTIYF.

The chain couples TRBV9 to TRBJ2-3, with D possibly being TRBD2 (5 bases). With 0 bases removed from V and 3 bases from J, the gap between germline ends came to 11 bases. The CDR3 is 15 residues long. Germline V gives CDR1 SGDLS, CDR2 YYNGEE. CDR3: CASSVVAWMTDTQYF. For the CDR3, the DNA is TGTGCCAGCAGCGTAGTAGCGTGGATGACAGATACGCAGTATTTT.

The V gene is TRBV5-6, the J gene TRBJ2-1, with D hard to call. CDR1 is SGHDT, CDR2 YYEEEE, per germline. Trimming took 0 bases from V and 0 from J, leaving 10 bases between them. CDR3 length: 16 residues. CDR3 DNA sequence: TGTGCCAGCAGCTTGGTAGGTCCCAGCTCCTACAATGAGCAGTTCTTC. This codes for CASSLVGPSSYNEQFF.

V is TRBV18 and J is TRBJ1-4, with D uncertain. Deletions cut 0 bases from V and 8 bases from J, with 13 bases between. The CDR3 has 15 amino acids. From germline, CDR1 is KGHSH and CDR2 LQKENI. The CDR3 bases are TGTGCCAGCTCACCACCTACCCAGGTCGGCGAAAAACTGTTTTTT. Encoded protein: CASSPPTQVGEKLFF.

The chain couples TRBV6-2 or TRBV6-3 to TRBJ1-1, with 8 positions matching TRBD1. The CDR3 contains 16 residues. Trimming at V came to 6 bases and at J to 0 bases, leaving 9 bases not matched to a gene. Germline V gene lookup returns CDR1 MNHEY and CDR2 SVGEGT. In DNA, the CDR3 is TGTGCCAGCAGCCCCGGGACAGGTTATATGAACACTGAAGCTTTCTTT. This translates into CASSPGTGYMNTEAFF.

This sequence joins TRBV19 and TRBJ1-1, with 7 bases fitting TRBD1. Germline V gene lookup returns CDR1 LNHDA and CDR2 SQIVND (reference sequence). This CDR3 is built from 16 residues. J gave up 1 base and V 3 bases, and 8 bases lay outside the gene matches. CDR3: CASSILFGQANTEAFF. The CDR3 DNA follows: TGTGCCAGTAGTATTTTATTTGGACAGGCGAACACTGAAGCTTTCTTT. Combining the CDR3 with reference TRBV19 and TRBJ1-1 gives the whole variable domain DGGITQSPKYLFRKEGQNVTLSCEQNLNHDAMYWYRQDPGQGLRLIYYSQIVNDFQKGDIAEGYSVSREKKESFPLTVTSAQKNPTAFYLCASSILFGQANTEAFFGQGTRLTVV.

The CDR3 nucleotides read TGTGCCAGCAGCTTGGTTTTCGCAGGGGCTAGTACTGAAGCTTTCTTT. This encodes CASSLVFAGASTEAFF. The chain has TRBV5-6 and TRBJ1-1, with D perhaps TRBD1 (6 bases). Germline CDR1 is SGHDT and CDR2 is YYEEEE. The CDR3 covers 16 residues. The ends were cut back, 0 bases at V and 5 bases at J, with 17 bases in the middle.

This chain links TRBV2 with TRBJ2-2; the D gene could be TRBD1 or TRBD2 (5 bases each). V dropped 3 bases and J dropped 4 bases, with 18 bases sitting between them. The CDR3 has 17 residues. Germline CDR1 SNHLY, CDR2 FYNNEI. CDR3 nucleotides: TGTGCCAGCAGTGAGCCGGGACGAAGATACCCCACCGGGGAGCTGTTTTTT. Protein sequence: CASSEPGRRYPTGELFF.

The V call is TRBV6-5, the J call TRBJ1-5; a weak D match, TRBD1 (5 bases). V shed 2 bases and J shed 4 bases, with 12 bases lying between them. This CDR3 is built from 15 residues. Germline values: CDR1 MNHEY, CDR2 SVGAGI. The CDR3 region has the DNA TGTGCCAGCAGTTACGAAAGGGGCGGGAATCAGCCCCAGCATTTT. Amino acids: CASSYERGGNQPQHF.

The gene calls are TRBV6-5 and TRBJ2-5, with D maybe TRBD1 (6 bases). Germline assignment: CDR1 MNHEY and CDR2 SVGAGI. V lost 0 bases and J 5 bases, leaving 16 bases between the germline ends. The CDR3 loop spans 16 amino acids. CDR3 in amino acids: CASSYSGAGVGETQYF. CDR3 sequence (DNA): TGTGCCAGCAGTTACTCAGGGGCAGGGGTAGGGGAGACCCAGTACTTC.

The rearrangement joins TRBV20-1 to TRBJ1-5, with D hard to call. The CDR3 extends over 12 amino acids. Germline V gene sequence: CDR1 DFQATT, CDR2 SNEGSKA (reference sequence). V shed 3 bases and J shed 3 bases, with 6 bases lying between them. The CDR3 is CSASRVNQPQHF. Here the CDR3 DNA reads TGCAGTGCTAGTAGGGTCAATCAGCCCCAGCATTTT.

This rearrangement joins TRBV5-1 to TRBJ2-1, with TRBD1 matching over 11 bases. V lost 0 bases to trimming and J lost 6 bases; unmatched junction nucleotides: 5. The CDR3 loop spans 16 amino acids. Germline V CDR1 and CDR2: SGHRS, YFSETQ. The CDR3 protein is CASSLGLGQGVNEQFF. In DNA, the CDR3 is TGCGCCAGCAGCTTGGGCCTGGGACAGGGGGTCAATGAGCAGTTCTTC.

The chain is built from TRBV6-5 and TRBJ1-2; perhaps TRBD1 as D (5 bases). CDR1 MNHEY and CDR2 SVGAGI come from the germline V gene. V lost 6 bases, J lost 10 bases, and 21 bases lay in between. The CDR3 has 14 residues. In DNA form, the CDR3 reads TGTGCCAGCAGCGGGGGAGGGAACAGGATCTCCTACACCTTC. This gives the protein CASSGGGNRISYTF.

This clone has a handful of counts. The chain is built from TRBV29-1 and TRBJ2-1, with TRBD2 matching over 7 bases. The CDR3 sequence is 13 residues long. V trimming: 3 bases; J trimming: 6 bases; junction bases outside the gene matches: 5. CDR1 and CDR2 from the germline V gene are SQVTM and ANQGSEA. Here the CDR3 DNA reads TGCAGCGTTGAGACTAGCTTCTCCAATGAGCAGTTCTTC. Encoded protein: CSVETSFSNEQFF.

V is TRBV13 and J is TRBJ1-3; D gene unclear. The ends were cut back, 5 bases at V and 5 bases at J, with 10 bases in the middle. Per the germline V gene, CDR1 is PRHDT and CDR2 is FYEKMQ (reference sequence). The CDR3 extends over 13 amino acids. CDR3 residues: CASSPWERNTIYF. In nucleotides, the CDR3 is TGTGCCAGCAGCCCGTGGGAGAGAAACACCATATATTTT.